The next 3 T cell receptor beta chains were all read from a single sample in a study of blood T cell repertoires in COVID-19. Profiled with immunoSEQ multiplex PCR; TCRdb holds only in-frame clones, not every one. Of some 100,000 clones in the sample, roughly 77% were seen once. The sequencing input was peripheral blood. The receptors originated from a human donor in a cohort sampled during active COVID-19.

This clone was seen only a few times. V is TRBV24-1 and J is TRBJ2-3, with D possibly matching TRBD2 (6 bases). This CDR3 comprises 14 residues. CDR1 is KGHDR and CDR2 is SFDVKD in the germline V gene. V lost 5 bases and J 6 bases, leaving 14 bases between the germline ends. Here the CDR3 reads CATSARDSRDTQYF. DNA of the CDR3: TGTGCCACCAGTGCCAGGGACTCCCGGGATACGCAGTATTTT.

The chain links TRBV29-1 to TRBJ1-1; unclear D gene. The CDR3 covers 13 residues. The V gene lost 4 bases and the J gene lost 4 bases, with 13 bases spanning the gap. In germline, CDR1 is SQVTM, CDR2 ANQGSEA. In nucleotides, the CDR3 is TGCAGCGTTGTAAGGCAGGTTGGCACTGAAGCTTTCTTT. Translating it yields CSVVRQVGTEAFF.

The CDR3 region is CASSQTDNTEAFF. The CDR3 DNA reads TGTGCCAGCAGCCAGACAGACAACACTGAAGCTTTCTTT. The V and J genes are TRBV3-1 (or the pseudogene TRBV3-2) and TRBJ1-1; tentative D call: TRBD1 (5 bases). The CDR3 spans 13 residues. The V end lost 3 bases, the J end lost 2 bases, and 7 bases lay between the germline ends. Per germline, CDR1 LGHDT and CDR2 YNNKEL (reference sequence).